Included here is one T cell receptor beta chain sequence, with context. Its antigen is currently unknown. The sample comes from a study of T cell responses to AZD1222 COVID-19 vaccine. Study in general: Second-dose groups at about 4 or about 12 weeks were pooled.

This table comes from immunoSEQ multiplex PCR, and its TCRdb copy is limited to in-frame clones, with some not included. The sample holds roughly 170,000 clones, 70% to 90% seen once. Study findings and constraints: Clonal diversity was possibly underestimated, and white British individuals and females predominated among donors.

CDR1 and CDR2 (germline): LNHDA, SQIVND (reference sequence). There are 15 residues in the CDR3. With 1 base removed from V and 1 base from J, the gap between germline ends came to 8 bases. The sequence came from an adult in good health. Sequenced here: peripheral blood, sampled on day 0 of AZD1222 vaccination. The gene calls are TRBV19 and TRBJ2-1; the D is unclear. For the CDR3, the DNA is TGTGCCAGTAGTATAGGCGACTTATCCTACAATGAGCAGTTCTTC. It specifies CASSIGDLSYNEQFF.